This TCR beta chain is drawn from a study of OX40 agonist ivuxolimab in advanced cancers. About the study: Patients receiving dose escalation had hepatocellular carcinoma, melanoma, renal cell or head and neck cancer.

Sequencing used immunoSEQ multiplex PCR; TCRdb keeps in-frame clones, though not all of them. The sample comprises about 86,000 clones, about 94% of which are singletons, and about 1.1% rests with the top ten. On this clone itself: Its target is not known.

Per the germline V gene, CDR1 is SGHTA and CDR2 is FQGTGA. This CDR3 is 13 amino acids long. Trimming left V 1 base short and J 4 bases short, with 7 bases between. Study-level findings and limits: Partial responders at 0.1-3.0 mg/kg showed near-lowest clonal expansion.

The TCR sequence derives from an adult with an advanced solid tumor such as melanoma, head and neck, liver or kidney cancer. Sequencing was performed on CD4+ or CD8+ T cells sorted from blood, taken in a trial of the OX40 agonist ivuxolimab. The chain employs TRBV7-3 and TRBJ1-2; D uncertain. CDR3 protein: CASSLSPGYGYTF. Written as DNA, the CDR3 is TGTGCCAGCAGCTTAAGCCCAGGCTATGGCTACACCTTC.